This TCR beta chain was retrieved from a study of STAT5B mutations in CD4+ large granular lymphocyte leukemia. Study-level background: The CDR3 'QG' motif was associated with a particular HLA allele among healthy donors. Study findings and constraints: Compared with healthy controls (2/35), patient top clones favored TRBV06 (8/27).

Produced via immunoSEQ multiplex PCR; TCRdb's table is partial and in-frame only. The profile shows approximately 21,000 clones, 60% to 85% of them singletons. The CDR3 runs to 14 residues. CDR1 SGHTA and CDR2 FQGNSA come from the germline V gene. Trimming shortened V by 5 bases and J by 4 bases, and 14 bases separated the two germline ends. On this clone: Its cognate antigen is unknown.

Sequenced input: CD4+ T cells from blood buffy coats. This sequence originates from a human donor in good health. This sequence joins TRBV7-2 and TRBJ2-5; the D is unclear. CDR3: CASSHLSAAETQYF. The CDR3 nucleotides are TGTGCCAGCAGCCACCTGTCGGCGGCAGAGACCCAGTACTTC.